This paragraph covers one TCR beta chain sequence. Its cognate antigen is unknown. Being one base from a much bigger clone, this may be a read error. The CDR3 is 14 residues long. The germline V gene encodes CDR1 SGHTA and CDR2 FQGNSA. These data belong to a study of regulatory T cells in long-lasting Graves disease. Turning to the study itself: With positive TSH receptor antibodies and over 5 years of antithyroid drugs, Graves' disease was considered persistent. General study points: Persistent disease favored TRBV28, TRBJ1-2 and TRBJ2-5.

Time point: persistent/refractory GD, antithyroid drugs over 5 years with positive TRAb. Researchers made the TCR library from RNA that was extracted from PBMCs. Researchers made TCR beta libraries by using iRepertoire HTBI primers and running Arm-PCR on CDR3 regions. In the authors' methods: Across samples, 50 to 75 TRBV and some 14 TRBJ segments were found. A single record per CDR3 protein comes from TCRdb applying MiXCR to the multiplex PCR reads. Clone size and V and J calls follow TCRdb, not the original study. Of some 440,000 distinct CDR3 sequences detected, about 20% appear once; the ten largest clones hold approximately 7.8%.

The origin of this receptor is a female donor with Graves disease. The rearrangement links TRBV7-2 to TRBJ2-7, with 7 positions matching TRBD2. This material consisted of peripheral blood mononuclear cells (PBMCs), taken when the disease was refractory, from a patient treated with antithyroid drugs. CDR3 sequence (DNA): TGTGCCAGCAGCCTCCTAGCGGCTTCCTGCGAGCAGTACTTC. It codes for CASSLLAASCEQYF.